The T cell receptor beta chain under discussion was sequenced for a study of blood T cells in healthy people across ages. Findings of the study overall: The unknown donor CMV status may have confounded expanded clonotype changes.

This clonotype came up a few times. What it binds is not known. Per sample, a minimum of 7 million PBMCs were isolated. A second PCR of roughly 7 to 11 cycles used a sample-barcoded 5' primer and a J-beta primer mix. TCRdb itself ran the 5' RACE reads through MiXCR, one entry per CDR3 protein. This table holds over a million distinct CDR3 sequences, about 23% found once. The CDR3 covers 14 residues. Per the germline V gene, CDR1 is SGHVS and CDR2 is FNYEAQ. The V end lost 5 bases, the J end lost 2 bases, and 11 bases lay between the germline ends. These same records also appear under a second study, on T cells of mothers and their children.

J is TRBJ2-3 and V is TRBV7-6; D possibly corresponds to TRBD2 (5 bases). The specimen was blood. This TCR derives from a girl aged 2 to 10 in good health. CDR3 coding DNA: TGTGCCAGCAGCACCGGACTCTACACAGATACGCAGTATTTT. Its protein product is CASSTGLYTDTQYF.